A single sample is the source of the 27 T cell receptor beta chains below, sequenced in a study of patients and donors after allogeneic stem cell transplantation. TCRdb reprocessed the RT-PCR reads via MiXCR and lists one record per CDR3 protein. The data show roughly 140,000 distinct CDR3 sequences, with 30% to 45% seen just once and roughly 52% held by the top ten. Material: blood, either unsorted or a sorted T cell fraction (not recorded which). These receptors were collected from a human donor who was either an allogeneic HSCT recipient or a stem cell or donor lymphocyte infusion donor (not recorded which). It is not recorded whose cells these are; they may come from a transplant donor.

In this sample, this clonotype turned up many times. CDR3 loop: CASSVAWGDRENTEAFF. The DNA for the CDR3 is TGTGCCAGCAGCGTAGCTTGGGGGGACAGGGAGAACACTGAAGCTTTCTTT. The rearrangement uses TRBV9 and TRBJ1-1; TRBD1 matches at 9 bases. J lost 1 base, V lost 0 bases, and 7 bases had no gene match. Germline assignment: CDR1 SGDLS and CDR2 YYNGEE. The CDR3 extends over 17 amino acids.

V gene TRBV4-3 combines with J gene TRBJ2-5; possible D gene TRBD2, 6 bases. CDR1 LGHNA and CDR2 YSLEER come from the germline V gene. The CDR3 consists of 16 residues. V was clipped by 0 bases and J by 4 bases, with 15 bases between them. CDR3 sequence: CASSQEVGGGGETQYF. CDR3 DNA: TGCGCCAGCAGCCAAGAAGTGGGGGGAGGTGGAGAGACCCAGTACTTC.

With respect to this clonotype: Mismatch with germline at one junction end may stem from a read error. This rearrangement joins TRBV7-9 to TRBJ1-6; D unclear. This CDR3 contains 15 residues. Germline CDR1 is SEHNR and CDR2 is FQNEAQ (reference sequence). CDR3 nucleotide sequence: TGTGCCAGCAGCTTAGACAACTCCTATAAATCACCCCTCCACTTT. Amino acids: CASSLDNSYKSPLHF.

This chain joins TRBV5-1 and TRBJ2-1; D is unresolved. Trimming removed 1 base at V and 5 bases at J, with 7 bases between. CDR3 length: 13 residues. Germline values: CDR1 SGHRS, CDR2 YFSETQ. CDR3 residues: CASSLNSDNEQFF. DNA for the CDR3: TGCGCCAGCAGCTTGAATAGTGACAATGAGCAGTTCTTC.

The V call is TRBV7-2, the J call TRBJ1-2, with TRBD1 identical over 10 bases. The CDR3 length is 15 residues. Per the germline V gene, CDR1 is SGHTA and CDR2 is FQGNSA. J gave up 4 bases and V 6 bases, and 8 bases lay outside the gene matches. CDR3 in amino acids: CASSLDRGRIYGYTF. The CDR3 DNA follows: TGTGCCAGCAGTCTAGACAGGGGGCGCATCTATGGCTACACCTTC.

This clonotype was detected a few times. The rearrangement joins TRBV7-2 to TRBJ2-2, with TRBD1 as a possible D gene (6 bases). CDR1 is SGHTA and CDR2 is FQGNSA in the germline V gene. Trimming pared 5 bases from V and 0 bases from J, leaving 19 bases between. This CDR3 is 18 amino acids long. The CDR3 nucleotides read TGTGCCAGCAGCCCCTACGGACAGAACTACGCGAACACCGGGGAGCTGTTTTTT. It translates to CASSPYGQNYANTGELFF.

This clonotype was detected a few times. The V gene is TRBV7-9, the J gene TRBJ1-2; D is uncertain. The germline V and J ends were trimmed by 3 bases and 6 bases, with 8 bases remaining between them. This CDR3 is 12 amino acids long. The germline V gene encodes CDR1 SEHNR and CDR2 FQNEAQ (reference sequence). CDR3 in DNA: TGTGCCAGCAGCTTTGTGGGAGATGGCTACACCTTC. Protein sequence: CASSFVGDGYTF.

This clonotype has more than one count but fewer than ten. This rearrangement joins TRBV20-1 to TRBJ1-3, with 8 positions matching TRBD1. Germline V CDR1 and CDR2: DFQATT, SNEGSKA (reference sequence). V was clipped by 6 bases and J by 4 bases; unmatched bases: 8. This CDR3 has 14 amino acids. CDR3 nucleotides: TGCAGTGCCCCTGGACAGGGTTGGGGAAACACCATATATTTT. Its translation is CSAPGQGWGNTIYF.

The rearrangement links TRBV13 to TRBJ2-5; D call uncertain. Trimming pared 4 bases from V and 4 bases from J, leaving 13 bases between. In germline, CDR1 is PRHDT, CDR2 FYEKMQ (reference sequence). This CDR3 contains 14 residues. The CDR3 bases are TGTGCCAGCAGCTACGGACGCGGCGGAGAGACCCAGTACTTC. This codes for CASSYGRGGETQYF.

This chain links TRBV11-2 with TRBJ1-6; D may be TRBD1 (5 bases). Per germline, CDR1 SGHAT and CDR2 FQNNGV. The CDR3 sequence is 16 residues long. Trimming removed 4 bases from V and 7 bases from J, with 17 bases in between. CDR3 bases: TGTGCCAGCAGCTCCCCGAAGGGGCGCATCAATTCACCCCTCCACTTT. Its protein product is CASSSPKGRINSPLHF.

The chain couples TRBV9 to TRBJ2-3; 10 bases align to TRBD2. The J segment lost 8 bases and the V segment lost 4 bases, leaving 10 bases of the junction unmatched. Germline lookup yields CDR1 SGDLS and CDR2 YYNGEE. The CDR3 contains 15 residues. CDR3 nucleotides: TGTGCCAGCAGCTCCCCCCCCCCTAGCGGGGGTACGCAGTATTTT. It specifies CASSSPPPSGGTQYF.

The chain couples TRBV28 to TRBJ2-1, with D possibly TRBD1 on 6 matching bases. Germline V lookup: CDR1 MDHEN, CDR2 SYDVKM. The CDR3 contains 15 residues. V lost 1 base and J lost 8, with 15 bases in between. The CDR3: CASSLYRVPSDEQFF. DNA of the CDR3: TGTGCCAGCAGTTTATACAGGGTTCCGAGCGATGAGCAGTTCTTC.

This clonotype has just a few counts. The gene calls are TRBV4-3 and TRBJ1-1; D is unclear. The V and J ends lost 0 bases and 5 bases respectively, with 13 bases between them. Germline V lookup: CDR1 LGHNA, CDR2 YSLEER. This CDR3 region has 15 residues. The CDR3: CASSQESGMGTEAFF. The CDR3 nucleotides are TGCGCCAGCAGCCAAGAATCCGGTATGGGGACTGAAGCTTTCTTT.

This clonotype has more than one count but fewer than ten. The chain uses TRBV28 and TRBJ2-1; TRBD1 is a possible D gene (6 bases). CDR1 is MDHEN, CDR2 SYDVKM, per germline. V was shortened by 3 bases and J by 8 bases, with 8 bases between the two germline ends. The CDR3 sequence is 12 residues long. Here the CDR3 DNA reads TGTGCCAGCAGTTTCAGGGGTGATGAGCAGTTCTTC. Translation gives CASSFRGDEQFF.

V usage is TRBV6-5 and J usage is TRBJ2-3, with unresolved D. Per the germline V gene, CDR1 is MNHEY and CDR2 is SVGAGI. V was pared by 2 bases and J by 1 base, with 13 bases between. There are 16 residues in the CDR3. Here the CDR3 reads CASSYRMTGGTDTQYF. The CDR3 DNA follows: TGTGCCAGCAGTTACAGGATGACCGGCGGCACAGATACGCAGTATTTT.

The chain uses TRBV20-1 and TRBJ2-3, with a weak D call TRBD1 (6 bases). The germline V gene has CDR1 DFQATT and CDR2 SNEGSKA (reference sequence). The V end was cut by 3 bases, the J end by 3 bases, with 19 bases between. The length of the CDR3 is 16 residues. CDR3 loop: CSARLQGRLLTDTQYF. The CDR3 DNA sequence: TGCAGTGCTAGGTTACAGGGCCGGCTCCTGACAGATACGCAGTATTTT.

The V and J genes are TRBV29-1 and TRBJ2-5; TRBD1 aligns across 10 bases. Germline V lookup: CDR1 SQVTM, CDR2 ANQGSEA. This CDR3 has 12 residues. The junction had 4 bases not matched to a gene; V was cut back by 6 bases and J by 6 bases. The CDR3 loop reads CSVTGGTKTQYF. DNA of the CDR3: TGCAGCGTGACAGGGGGCACGAAGACCCAGTACTTC. The variable domain in full, completed from reference TRBV29-1 and TRBJ2-5, reads SAVISQKPSRDICQRGTSLTIQCQVDSQVTMMFWYRQQPGQSLTLIATANQGSEATYESGFVIDKFPISRPNLTFSTLTVSNMSPEDSSIYLCSVTGGTKTQYFGPGTRLLVL.

This clonotype showed up just a few times. The chain couples TRBV6-1 to TRBJ1-5; D remains ambiguous. CDR1 and CDR2 (germline): MNHNS, SASEGT. The CDR3 covers 14 residues. Trimming shortened V by 1 base and J by 3 bases, and 7 bases separated the two germline ends. CDR3 bases: TGTGCCAGCAGTGAAGGTGACAACAATCAGCCCCAGCATTTT. It is translated as CASSEGDNNQPQHF.

The sample holds a few counts of this clonotype. This chain connects TRBV7-9 to TRBJ2-4; tentatively, D is TRBD2 (5 bases). This CDR3 spans 10 amino acids. Germline lookup yields CDR1 SEHNR and CDR2 FQNEAQ (reference sequence). V gave up 11 bases and J gave up 10 bases, with 12 bases separating them. CDR3 amino acids: CAVRSGIQYF. CDR3 DNA: TGTGCCGTGCGATCGGGGATTCAGTACTTC.

V gene TRBV6-2 or TRBV6-3 combines with J gene TRBJ2-1; D remains unclear. This CDR3 comprises 15 residues. V dropped 5 bases and J dropped 0 bases, with 11 bases sitting between them. Per the germline V gene, CDR1 is MNHEY and CDR2 is SVGEGT. The CDR3 here is CASSASLSSYNEQFF. CDR3 DNA: TGTGCCAGCAGTGCCTCTCTAAGCTCCTACAATGAGCAGTTCTTC.

The V and J genes are TRBV25-1 and TRBJ1-3; TRBD1 matches 12 bases. Per the germline V gene, CDR1 is MGHDK and CDR2 is SYGVNS. Unmatched junction bases numbered 11, after V lost 3 bases and J lost 2 bases. The length of the CDR3 is 19 residues. Here the CDR3 DNA reads TGTGCCAGCAGTGAGCCCTCCGGGACAGGGGGCGCAACTGGAAACACCATATATTTT. Its translation: CASSEPSGTGGATGNTIYF. Drawing the rest from reference TRBV25-1 and TRBJ1-3, the complete variable domain is EADIYQTPRYLVIGTGKKITLECSQTMGHDKMYWYQQDPGMELHLIHYSYGVNSTEKGDLSSESTVSRIRTEHFPLTLESARPSHTSQYLCASSEPSGTGGATGNTIYFGEGSWLTVV.

This chain joins TRBV7-2 and TRBJ2-3; 7 positions match TRBD1. Germline V gives CDR1 SGHTA, CDR2 FQGNSA. The CDR3 totals 16 residues. Unmatched junction bases numbered 11, after V lost 4 bases and J lost 4 bases. DNA of the CDR3: TGTGCCAGCAGCTGGAGCCCTTACAGGGGATCAGATACGCAGTATTTT. It translates to CASSWSPYRGSDTQYF.

This clonotype turned up a few times. The chain employs TRBV12-3 or TRBV12-4 and TRBJ1-2, with 7 positions matching TRBD1. V trimming: 4 bases; J trimming: 0 bases; junction bases outside the gene matches: 5. There are 15 residues in the CDR3. CDR3 in DNA: TGTGCCAGCAGTTCACAGGGGAGAGCTAACTATGGCTACACCTTC. It encodes CASSSQGRANYGYTF.

The chain carries TRBV20-1 and TRBJ1-4; D is unresolved. V was cut by 0 bases and J by 10 bases, with 15 bases left in between. The length of the CDR3 is 14 residues. Germline V CDR1 and CDR2: DFQATT, SNEGSKA (reference sequence). CDR3 DNA sequence: TGCAGTGCTAGAGATCGCCTTTCAATGGGAAAACTGTTTTTT. Protein: CSARDRLSMGKLFF.

V gene TRBV12-3 or TRBV12-4 combines with J gene TRBJ1-3; D is undetermined. This CDR3 spans 11 amino acids. Trimming stripped 6 bases from V and 10 bases from J, with 10 bases between. The chain's CDR3 is CASRQEMTIYF. The CDR3 nucleotides are TGTGCCAGCAGGCAAGAGATGACCATATATTTT.

The chain is built from TRBV7-3 and TRBJ2-3; 7 bases fit TRBD2. With 5 bases clipped from V and 1 base from J, the junction kept 9 bases outside the gene matches. From germline, CDR1 is SGHTA and CDR2 FQGTGA. The CDR3 extends over 16 amino acids. The CDR3, as DNA: TGTGCCAGCAGCATCGCTAGCGGACCCGGCACAGATACGCAGTATTTT. The encoded protein is CASSIASGPGTDTQYF.

This clonotype came up a few times. The gene calls are TRBV12-3 or TRBV12-4 and TRBJ1-2, with TRBD1 as a possible D gene (5 bases). V was shortened by 10 bases and J by 1 base, with 13 bases between the two germline ends. The CDR3 sequence is 13 residues long. Written as DNA, the CDR3 is TGTGCCATCGAGGGTGGGGGTAACTATGGCTACACCTTC. Translated: CAIEGGGNYGYTF.